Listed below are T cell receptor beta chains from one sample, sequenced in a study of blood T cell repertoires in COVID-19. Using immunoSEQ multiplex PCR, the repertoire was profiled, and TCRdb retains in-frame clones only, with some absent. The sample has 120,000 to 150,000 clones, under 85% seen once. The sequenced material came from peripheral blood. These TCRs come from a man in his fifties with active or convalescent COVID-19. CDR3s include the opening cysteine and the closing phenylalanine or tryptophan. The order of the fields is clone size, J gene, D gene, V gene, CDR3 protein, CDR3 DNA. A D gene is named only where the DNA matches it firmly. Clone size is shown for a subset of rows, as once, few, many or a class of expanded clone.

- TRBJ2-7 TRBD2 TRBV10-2 CASSESGAGGFYEQYF TGCGCCAGCAGTGAGTCCGGAGCGGGAGGGTTCTACGAGCAGTACTTC
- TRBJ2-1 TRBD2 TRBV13 CASSPSRTSGALSYNEQFF TGTGCCAGCAGCCCCTCTCGGACTAGCGGGGCCCTGTCCTACAATGAGCAGTTCTTC
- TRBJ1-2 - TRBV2 CASTRGGSFYGYTF TGTGCCAGCACCCGTGGGGGCAGTTTCTATGGCTACACCTTC
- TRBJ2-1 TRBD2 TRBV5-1 CASSLVLAGTVDEQFF TGCGCCAGCAGCTTGGTGCTAGCGGGAACAGTCGATGAGCAGTTCTTC
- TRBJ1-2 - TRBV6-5 CASTYFREGEAGYTF TGTGCCAGCACATACTTCCGTGAAGGGGAGGCTGGCTACACCTTC
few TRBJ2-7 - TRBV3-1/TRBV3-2 CASSQAYSYEQYF TGTGCCAGCAGCCAAGCCTACTCCTACGAGCAGTACTTC
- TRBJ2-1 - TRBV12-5 CASGLVTGTQYNEQFF TGTGCTAGTGGTTTGGTTACCGGGACTCAATACAATGAGCAGTTCTTC
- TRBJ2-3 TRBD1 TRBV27 CASSLSLTGSTDTQYF TGTGCCAGCAGTTTATCGCTGACAGGGAGCACAGATACGCAGTATTTT
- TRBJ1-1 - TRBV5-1 CASSFSGVGWNTEAFF TGCGCCAGCAGCTTCTCGGGGGTGGGCTGGAACACTGAAGCTTTCTTT
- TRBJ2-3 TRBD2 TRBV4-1 CASSQESGRPDTQYF TGCGCCAGCAGCCAAGAGAGCGGGAGGCCAGATACGCAGTATTTT
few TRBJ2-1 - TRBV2 CASSESGSSYNEQFF TGTGCCAGCAGTGAATCTGGTAGCTCCTACAATGAGCAGTTCTTC
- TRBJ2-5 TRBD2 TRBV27 CASSLVGLAGGKETQYF TGTGCCAGCAGTTTAGTTGGGCTAGCGGGAGGAAAAGAGACCCAGTACTTC
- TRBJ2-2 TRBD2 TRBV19 CASSPGLAGVPGELFF TGTGCCAGTAGTCCGGGACTAGCGGGAGTTCCCGGGGAGCTGTTTTTT
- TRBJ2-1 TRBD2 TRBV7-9 CASSFSRLAGGGGYNEQFF TGTGCCAGCAGCTTTAGTCGACTAGCGGGAGGCGGGGGGTACAATGAGCAGTTCTTC
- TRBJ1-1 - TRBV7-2 CASSRWAQGATEAFF TGTGCCAGCAGCCGGTGGGCACAGGGCGCCACTGAAGCTTTCTTT
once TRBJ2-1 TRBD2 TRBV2 CASRGLNNEQFF TGTGCCAGCAGGGGACTAAACAATGAGCAGTTCTTC
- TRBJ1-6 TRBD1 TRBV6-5 CASSSFWTGYNSPLHF TGTGCCAGCAGTTCATTTTGGACAGGTTATAATTCACCCCTCCACTTT
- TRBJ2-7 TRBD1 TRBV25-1 CASSELGRGRWQYF TGTGCCAGCAGTGAATTAGGTAGGGGGCGGTGGCAGTACTTC
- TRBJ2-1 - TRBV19 CASSAGLSKGTQFF TGTGCCAGTAGTGCGGGACTTTCCAAGGGGACGCAGTTCTTC
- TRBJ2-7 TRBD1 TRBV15 CATSRDYSPQGADEQYF TGTGCCACCAGCAGAGATTACTCCCCTCAGGGGGCGGACGAGCAGTACTTC
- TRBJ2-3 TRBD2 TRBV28 CASSKLAASTDTQYF TGTGCCAGCAGCAAACTAGCGGCCAGCACAGATACGCAGTATTTT
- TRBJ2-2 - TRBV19 CASSIVGDRSTGELFF TGTGCCAGTAGTATAGTAGGCGACAGGAGCACCGGGGAGCTGTTTTTT
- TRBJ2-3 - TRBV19 CASSIGDTQYF TGTGCCAGTAGCATCGGGGATACGCAGTATTTT
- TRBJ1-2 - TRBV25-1 CASYQGNRAGYTF TGTGCCAGCTATCAGGGGAATCGGGCCGGCTACACCTTC
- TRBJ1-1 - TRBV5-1 CASSRYKGTEAFF TGCGCCAGCAGCCGTTATAAGGGGACTGAAGCTTTCTTT
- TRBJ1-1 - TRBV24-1 CATSGTGPGEAFF TGTGCCACCAGTGGAACAGGGCCCGGGGAAGCTTTCTTT
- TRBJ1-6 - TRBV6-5 CASSGGFNSPLHF TGTGCCAGCAGCGGGGGATTTAATTCACCCCTCCACTTT
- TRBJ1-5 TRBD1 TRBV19 CASSISRDRDLLF TGTGCCAGTAGTATAAGTAGGGACAGGGACCTACTTTTT
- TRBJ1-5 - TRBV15 CATSRDDDDRARGNQPQHF TGTGCCACCAGCAGAGACGACGACGATCGAGCCCGGGGCAATCAGCCCCAGCATTTT
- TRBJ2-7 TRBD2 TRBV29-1 CSVLTSGMEEQYF TGCAGCGTCTTGACTAGCGGGATGGAAGAGCAGTACTTC
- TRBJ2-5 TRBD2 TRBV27 CASSLTGTSGFLRGTQYF TGTGCCAGCAGTTTAACCGGGACTAGCGGGTTTCTCCGGGGGACCCAGTACTTC